Each of the 12 T cell receptor beta chains below was sequenced from the same sample in a study of blood T cell repertoires in COVID-19. The repertoire was sequenced with immunoSEQ multiplex PCR; TCRdb's copy has only in-frame clones and lacks some. The sample carries 350,000 to 400,000 clones, about 90% recorded once. Sequenced input: PBMCs or T cells enriched from blood (not recorded which). Receptors were obtained from a woman aged 25 to 39 who had recovered from COVID-19.

The CDR3 coding sequence is TGTGCCAGCTCACCACCGGCAGGGCAAAAGTACGAGCAGTACTTC. This gives the protein CASSPPAGQKYEQYF. This rearrangement joins TRBV18 to TRBJ2-7; weak D call: TRBD1 (5 bases). From germline, CDR1 is KGHSH and CDR2 LQKENI. The CDR3 loop spans 15 amino acids. Trimming pared 0 bases from V and 4 bases from J, leaving 13 bases between.

J is TRBJ2-7 and V is TRBV7-3, with a tentative D call TRBD1 (6 bases). The germline V and J ends were trimmed by 5 bases and 0 bases, with 11 bases remaining between them. CDR1 and CDR2 (germline): SGHTA, FQGTGA. The CDR3 consists of 14 residues. CDR3 nucleotide sequence: TGTGCCAGCAGCCCAGGGGTCAACTCCTACGAGCAGTACTTC. Encoded protein: CASSPGVNSYEQYF.

The chain joins TRBV5-1 to TRBJ2-5; TRBD2 agrees at 7 bases. CDR3 length: 14 amino acids. J lost 1 base, V lost 4 bases, and 4 bases had no gene match. CDR1 SGHRS and CDR2 YFSETQ come from the germline V gene. CDR3 sequence reads: CASSDQRGQETQYF. The CDR3 nucleotides are TGCGCCAGCAGCGATCAGCGGGGCCAAGAGACCCAGTACTTC. Full variable domain (missing parts from reference TRBV5-1 and TRBJ2-5): KAGVTQTPRYLIKTRGQQVTLSCSPISGHRSVSWYQQTPGQGLQFLFEYFSETQRNKGNFPGRFSGRQFSNSRSEMNVSTLELGDSALYLCASSDQRGQETQYFGPGTRLLVL.

This clone appeared a single time. The chain employs TRBV25-1 and TRBJ1-1; D ambiguous. V dropped 6 bases and J dropped 0 bases, with 14 bases sitting between them. In germline, CDR1 is MGHDK, CDR2 SYGVNS. The CDR3 runs 15 residues. The chain's CDR3 is CASSREGWVNTEAFF. The CDR3 region has the DNA TGTGCCAGCAGCCGGGAGGGCTGGGTGAACACTGAAGCTTTCTTT.

This clone was seen only a few times. The gene calls are TRBV12-5 and TRBJ2-1, with D perhaps TRBD1 (6 bases). The CDR3 extends over 14 amino acids. V shed 1 base and J shed 15 bases, with 19 bases lying between them. CDR1 LGHNT and CDR2 FRNRAP come from the germline V gene. The CDR3 sequence is CASGLDRGTQTRFF. The CDR3 coding sequence is TGTGCTAGTGGTTTGGATAGGGGGACCCAGACCCGGTTCTTC.

J is TRBJ1-2 and V is TRBV6-5, with D possibly TRBD1 on 5 matching bases. CDR1 is MNHEY, CDR2 SVGAGI, per germline. Trimming removed 3 bases from V and 4 bases from J, with 12 bases in between. This CDR3 contains 14 residues. CDR3 DNA: TGTGCCAGCAGTTATAAAAGGGGCGGCTATGGCTACACCTTC. Encoded protein: CASSYKRGGYGYTF.

The V gene is TRBV28, the J gene TRBJ2-7, with D possibly being TRBD1 (5 bases). CDR3 length: 13 amino acids. V was trimmed by 7 bases and J by 2 bases, leaving 12 bases between them. CDR1 MDHEN and CDR2 SYDVKM come from the germline V gene. The CDR3 DNA reads TGTGCCAGCACCCTAGGGGCAGCCTACGAGCAGTACTTC. Its protein product is CASTLGAAYEQYF. The full variable domain, completed using reference TRBV28 and TRBJ2-7, is DVKVTQSSRYLVKRTGEKVFLECVQDMDHENMFWYRQDPGLGLRLIYFSYDVKMKEKGDIPEGYSVSREKKERFSLILESASTNQTSMYLCASTLGAAYEQYFGPGTRLTVT.

The chain links TRBV21-1 to TRBJ2-7; the D call TRBD1 from the table was never checked on the DNA. TRBV21-1 is deemed a pseudogene. The length of the CDR3 is 15 residues. For the CDR3, the DNA is TGTGCCAGCAGCAACTCGACAGGGACCCTCTACGAGCAGTACTTC. It is translated as CASSNSTGTLYEQYF.

V and J are TRBV19 and TRBJ2-7, with D maybe TRBD1 (6 bases). Looked up from germline, CDR1 is LNHDA and CDR2 is SQIVND (reference sequence). V lost 2 bases, J lost 3 bases, and 20 bases lay in between. The CDR3 has 17 amino acids. The chain's CDR3 is CASSISPLRTGIYEQYF. The CDR3 DNA reads TGTGCCAGTAGTATATCGCCGCTACGAACAGGGATCTACGAGCAGTACTTC.

This chain uses TRBV5-4 with TRBJ2-7; possible D gene TRBD2, 6 bases. Germline-derived CDR1 and CDR2 are SGHNT and YYREEE (reference sequence). This CDR3 is 19 amino acids long. Trimming pared 4 bases from V and 0 bases from J, leaving 26 bases between. The CDR3, as DNA: TGTGCCAGCAGCCCCGACCCGACTTGGCGGGGCCTTAGCTCCTACGAGCAGTACTTC. Protein sequence: CASSPDPTWRGLSSYEQYF.

This clone was found once. V and J are TRBV23-1 and TRBJ1-2, with TRBD1 identical over 9 bases. TRBV23-1 is designated an ORF whose function remains uncertain. V dropped 3 bases and J dropped 6; count of bases not matched to a gene: 14. This CDR3 region has 17 residues. CDR3 protein: CASSQTGNRDRDDGYTF. CDR3 DNA: TGCGCCAGCAGTCAGACCGGAAACCGGGACAGGGATGATGGCTACACCTTC.

CDR3 coding DNA: TGTGCCAGCTCACCACCGGATGGGGGGAGGCTTAACGCCGGGGAGCTGTTTTTT. As protein: CASSPPDGGRLNAGELFF. This rearrangement joins TRBV18 to TRBJ2-2, with a possible D match to TRBD2 (6 bases). Germline CDR1 KGHSH, CDR2 LQKENI. Trimming took off 0 bases at V and 6 bases at J, with 20 bases between the two ends. The CDR3 totals 18 residues.